These 20 T cell receptor beta chains share one sample of origin, sequenced in a study of shared clonotypes between healthy human individuals. Some clones are missing from TCRdb's copy, which holds only in-frame ones; the method was immunoSEQ multiplex PCR. The repertoire has roughly 700,000 clones, around two thirds of them found once; the top ten carry over 1.5%. Sequencing input: memory CD4+ T cells sorted from blood. Subset denoted: CD45RA-negative fraction. The receptors were gathered from a woman aged 30 to 39 in good health.

A few counts support this clone. The chain combines TRBV19 with TRBJ1-6; 7 nucleotides match TRBD1. The CDR3 has 16 residues. The V and J ends lost 5 bases and 7 bases, in that order; junction bases with no gene match: 11. Germline V gives CDR1 LNHDA, CDR2 SQIVND (reference sequence). The CDR3 DNA reads as TGTGCCAGTAGTCCACCCGGGAAGGGACAGAATTCACCCCTCCACTTT. Amino acids: CASSPPGKGQNSPLHF. The entire variable domain, with the rest obtained from reference TRBV19 and TRBJ1-6, is as follows: DGGITQSPKYLFRKEGQNVTLSCEQNLNHDAMYWYRQDPGQGLRLIYYSQIVNDFQKGDIAEGYSVSREKKESFPLTVTSAQKNPTAFYLCASSPPGKGQNSPLHFGNGTRLTVT.

The chain employs TRBV11-3 and TRBJ2-1; D may be TRBD1 (6 bases). The germline CDR1 and CDR2 sequences are SGHNT and YENEEA. V was cut by 1 base and J by 6 bases, with 7 bases left in between. The CDR3 has 13 residues. This CDR3 reads CASSLGGLNEQFF. CDR3 sequence (DNA): TGTGCCAGCAGCTTAGGGGGGCTCAATGAGCAGTTCTTC.

The rearrangement joins TRBV2 to TRBJ2-3, with D possibly TRBD2 on 6 matching bases. V lost 6 bases, J lost 0 bases, and 13 bases lay in between. The CDR3 sequence is 15 residues long. The V gene's germline CDR1 is SNHLY and CDR2 FYNNEI. This chain's CDR3 is CASRIREVSTDTQYF. The CDR3 coding sequence is TGTGCCAGCAGAATCAGGGAGGTCAGCACAGATACGCAGTATTTT.

This clone has just one count. The V call is TRBV19, the J call TRBJ1-1; D is unresolved. V was pared by 5 bases and J by 5 bases, with 12 bases between. Germline lookup yields CDR1 LNHDA and CDR2 SQIVND (reference sequence). This CDR3 has 13 amino acids. CDR3 loop: CASSFGTGTEAFF. The CDR3 nucleotides are TGTGCCAGTAGTTTTGGAACGGGGACTGAAGCTTTCTTT.

The rearrangement uses TRBV27 and TRBJ1-5, with TRBD1 as a possible D gene (6 bases). V lost 5 bases and J 0 bases, leaving 14 bases between the germline ends. CDR1 and CDR2 from the germline V gene are MNHEY and SMNVEV (reference sequence). The CDR3 extends over 16 amino acids. The CDR3 loop reads CASSKLTGASNQPQHF. The CDR3 DNA follows: TGTGCCAGCAGTAAATTGACGGGGGCTAGCAATCAGCCCCAGCATTTT.

V and J are TRBV2 and TRBJ2-1; a possible D gene is TRBD1 (6 bases). Trimming cost V 10 bases and J 2 bases, with 15 bases left between them. CDR3 size: 14 residues. Per the germline V gene, CDR1 is SNHLY and CDR2 is FYNNEI. In DNA form, the CDR3 reads TGTGCCACCAAAGCCGGGACAACCTACAATGAGCAGTTCTTC. It specifies CATKAGTTYNEQFF.

This clone appeared a few times. This rearrangement joins TRBV27 to TRBJ2-3; 8 nucleotides agree with TRBD2. With 7 bases clipped from V and 5 bases from J, the junction kept 11 bases outside the gene matches. The CDR3 has 15 residues. Germline lookup yields CDR1 MNHEY and CDR2 SMNVEV (reference sequence). The chain's CDR3 is CASTRGGGPQDTQYF. CDR3 coding DNA: TGTGCCAGCACTCGGGGGGGAGGGCCGCAAGATACGCAGTATTTT.

The J gene is TRBJ2-3, the V gene TRBV28; D may be TRBD2 (6 bases). The germline CDR1 and CDR2 sequences are MDHEN and SYDVKM. The CDR3 spans 13 residues. Trimming removed 6 bases from V and 1 base from J, with 8 bases in between. The CDR3 DNA follows: TGTGCCAGCAGCGAGCGGGGCACAGATACGCAGTATTTT. Protein: CASSERGTDTQYF. Using reference TRBV28 and TRBJ2-3 for the parts outside the CDR3, the full variable domain is DVKVTQSSRYLVKRTGEKVFLECVQDMDHENMFWYRQDPGLGLRLIYFSYDVKMKEKGDIPEGYSVSREKKERFSLILESASTNQTSMYLCASSERGTDTQYFGPGTRLTVL.

This clone came up a few times. The rearrangement joins TRBV29-1 to TRBJ2-1; 13 bases line up with TRBD2. In germline, CDR1 is SQVTM, CDR2 ANQGSEA. This CDR3 spans 15 amino acids. V trimming: 2 bases; J trimming: 8 bases; junction bases outside the gene matches: 6. CDR3 bases: TGCAGCGTTGAACGGACTAGCGGGAGTTCGGATGAGCAGTTCTTC. Its translation is CSVERTSGSSDEQFF.

V usage is TRBV6-1 and J usage is TRBJ1-5, with D uncertain. The CDR3 length is 13 residues. The V gene lost 7 bases and the J gene lost 6 bases, with 13 bases spanning the gap. The germline gives CDR1 MNHNS, CDR2 SASEGT. CDR3 in DNA: TGTGCCAGCATCGGCACAGACCCTCAGCCCCAGCATTTT. It is translated as CASIGTDPQPQHF.

This CDR3 is CAISPGTGGASQYF. In DNA form, the CDR3 reads TGTGCCATCAGCCCCGGGACAGGGGGCGCATCCCAGTACTTC. This sequence joins TRBV10-3 and TRBJ2-5; 12 bases are a match to TRBD1. The CDR3 has 14 amino acids. V lost 6 bases and J lost 9; bases outside the gene matches: 8. The germline CDR1 and CDR2 sequences are ENHRY and SYGVKD.

V usage is TRBV19 and J usage is TRBJ1-2, with 7 bases that match TRBD1. Per germline, CDR1 LNHDA and CDR2 SQIVND (reference sequence). Losses at the gene ends were 6 bases for V and 4 bases for J; bases not matched to a gene: 8. The CDR3 covers 14 residues. CDR3 nucleotide sequence: TGTGCCAGTAGCGCCGGGACAGATCTCTATGGCTACACCTTC. Its translation: CASSAGTDLYGYTF.

The CDR3 nucleotides are TGTGCCAGCACCCCCTGGGGGGGGGTACGTGGCTACACCTTC. It specifies CASTPWGGVRGYTF. The chain uses TRBV28 and TRBJ1-2, with D perhaps matching TRBD1 (5 bases). This CDR3 spans 14 amino acids. CDR1 and CDR2 from the germline V gene are MDHEN and SYDVKM. V was cut by 7 bases and J by 7 bases, with 19 bases left in between.

This clone occurred a few times. The genes are TRBV27 and TRBJ1-2; a possible D gene is TRBD1 (5 bases). The CDR3 runs 13 residues. V was trimmed by 8 bases and J by 5 bases, leaving 15 bases between them. Germline V gene data show CDR1 as MNHEY and CDR2 as SMNVEV (reference sequence). In DNA form, the CDR3 reads TGTGCCAGCGCCGTACGGGGGGAGTATGGCTACACCTTC. As protein: CASAVRGEYGYTF.

The V call is TRBV6-1, the J call TRBJ2-5, with TRBD2 as a possible D gene (7 bases). CDR3 length: 14 residues. Deletions cut 7 bases from V and 6 bases from J, with 18 bases between. Germline values: CDR1 MNHNS, CDR2 SASEGT. The CDR3 spells CASTSGGMGKTQYF. In DNA form, the CDR3 reads TGTGCCAGCACGTCGGGGGGCATGGGGAAGACCCAGTACTTC.

A few counts support this clone. The V and J genes are TRBV2 and TRBJ2-5; possibly TRBD1 or TRBD2 for D (5 bases each). This CDR3 comprises 15 residues. Trimming shortened V by 3 bases and J by 4 bases, and 15 bases separated the two germline ends. Germline-derived CDR1 and CDR2 are SNHLY and FYNNEI. CDR3 protein: CASSDGAGMSETQYF. The CDR3 DNA sequence: TGTGCCAGCAGTGATGGGGCGGGCATGTCAGAGACCCAGTACTTC. The full variable domain, its missing parts supplied by reference TRBV2 and TRBJ2-5, is EPEVTQTPSHQVTQMGQEVILRCVPISNHLYFYWYRQILGQKVEFLVSFYNNEISEKSEIFDDQFSVERPDGSNFTLKIRSTKLEDSAMYFCASSDGAGMSETQYFGPGTRLLVL.

This chain joins TRBV19 and TRBJ1-3; D unclear. V dropped 8 bases and J dropped 0 bases, with 11 bases sitting between them. The CDR3 length is 14 residues. CDR1 and CDR2 (germline): LNHDA, SQIVND (reference sequence). The CDR3 DNA reads as TGTGCCAGTTCGCGCGCCGCCTCTGGAAACACCATATATTTT. Translation: CASSRAASGNTIYF.

This clone was recorded only once. The CDR3 is CASSSTSGRGGTQYF. The CDR3, as DNA: TGTGCCAGCAGCTCTACTAGCGGTAGAGGCGGGACCCAGTACTTC. J is TRBJ2-5 and V is TRBV11-2; 8 bases line up with TRBD2. Germline trimming cut 4 bases from V and 7 bases from J; bases unmatched to any gene: 11. Germline V gene lookup returns CDR1 SGHAT and CDR2 FQNNGV. The CDR3 spans 15 residues.

The rearrangement links TRBV6-5 to TRBJ2-2; tentatively, D is TRBD1 (5 bases). Trimming took 7 bases from V and 4 from J, leaving 16 bases between them. The CDR3 runs 15 residues. The germline V gene encodes CDR1 MNHEY and CDR2 SVGAGI. The CDR3 DNA reads as TGTGCCAGCATCCCAGTGGCAGGGCTCACCGGGGAGCTGTTTTTT. Translating it yields CASIPVAGLTGELFF.

This clone came up once. The chain carries TRBV7-2 and TRBJ1-5, with D hard to call. The CDR3 has 15 residues. Trimming left V 1 base short and J 2 bases short, with 9 bases between. The germline V gene has CDR1 SGHTA and CDR2 FQGNSA. In nucleotides, the CDR3 is TGTGCCAGCAGCTTAGACACTTTCGGCAATCAGCCCCAGCATTTT. It is translated as CASSLDTFGNQPQHF.